Listed below are T cell receptor beta chains from one sample, sequenced in a study of cytomegalovirus exposure and HLA in healthy donors. Only in-frame clones appear in the TCRdb table, and some are missing; sequencing was by immunoSEQ multiplex PCR. This table holds fewer than 200,000 clones, about 80% found once. What was sequenced was PBMCs. The receptors were sampled from a girl aged 5-17 years in good health and CMV-seropositive. CDR3s include the opening cysteine and the closing phenylalanine or tryptophan. D genes are given only for firm matches. The size entry is marked missing in some rows and otherwise reads once, few, many or a size class.

cdr3_aa cdr3_nt j_call d_call v_call clone_size
CASSLPGQEGNEQFF TGTGCCAGCAGTCTTCCGGGACAGGAAGGCAATGAGCAGTTCTTC TRBJ2-1 TRBD1 TRBV6-6 .
CASGGSYGYTF TGTGCCAGCGGGGGGAGCTATGGCTACACCTTC TRBJ1-2 . TRBV27 .
CASSLNGGALVF TGTGCCAGCAGCCTAAACGGGGGGGCCTTAGTGTTT TRBJ2-3 TRBD2 TRBV11-2 .
CASKPGTGVEKLFF TGTGCCAGCAAGCCCGGGACAGGGGTTGAAAAACTGTTTTTT TRBJ1-4 TRBD1 TRBV28 .
CASSLGTDYGYTF TGTGCCAGTAGTCTGGGGACAGACTATGGCTACACCTTC TRBJ1-2 TRBD1 TRBV19 .
CASSPDGNQPQHF TGTGCCAGCAGCCCCGACGGGAATCAGCCCCAGCATTTT TRBJ1-5 . TRBV7-9 .
CASSDSVVLAGGIHNEQYF TGTGCCAGCAGTGACTCGGTGGTACTAGCGGGAGGGATACATAACGAGCAGTACTTC TRBJ2-7 TRBD2 TRBV6-4 .
CASSLSTDNEQFF TGTGCCAGCAGCTTGAGCACAGACAATGAGCAGTTCTTC TRBJ2-1 . TRBV5-6 .
CASSPISRQGDYEQYF TGTGCCAGCAGCCCAATCAGTCGGCAGGGCGACTACGAGCAGTACTTC TRBJ2-7 . TRBV11-2 .
CASSLGPGGEQYF TGTGCCAGCAGCTTAGGCCCGGGGGGCGAGCAGTACTTC TRBJ2-7 TRBD2 TRBV7-2 .
CSVPAVTNFRDEQFF TGCAGCGTCCCCGCCGTGACTAATTTTCGGGATGAGCAGTTCTTC TRBJ2-1 . TRBV29-1 .
CASSRGVGVVTEAFF TGTGCCAGCAGCCGGGGGGTGGGGGTGGTGACTGAAGCTTTCTTT TRBJ1-1 . TRBV7-9 .
CASSSDSQETQYF TGTGCCAGCAGCTCGGACAGTCAAGAGACCCAGTACTTC TRBJ2-5 . TRBV7-2 .
CASSGTAVTDEQFF TGTGCCAGCAGTGGGACAGCCGTTACGGATGAGCAGTTCTTC TRBJ2-1 TRBD1 TRBV5-6 .
CASRNLLDGSGGAFF TGCGCCAGCAGGAACCTACTGGACGGCTCAGGGGGAGCTTTCTTT TRBJ1-1 TRBD1 TRBV4-1 few
CASSLPDFFYNEQFF TGTGCCAGCAGCTTACCAGACTTCTTCTACAATGAGCAGTTCTTC TRBJ2-1 . TRBV7-2 .
CASSESAPQDIQYF TGTGCCAGCAGTGAATCCGCACCACAGGACATTCAGTACTTC TRBJ2-4 . TRBV25-1 .
CASSPTRDQETQYF TGTGCCAGCAGCCCAACGAGGGACCAAGAGACCCAGTACTTC TRBJ2-5 . TRBV7-9 .
CASSVQGTDTQYF TGTGCCAGCAGCGTACAGGGTACAGATACGCAGTATTTT TRBJ2-3 . TRBV9 once
CASSGALTGNTEAFF TGTGCCAGCAGTGGAGCCCTGACAGGGAACACTGAAGCTTTCTTT TRBJ1-1 . TRBV2 .
CASSQVASHQQRVVETQYF TGCGCCAGCAGCCAAGTGGCTAGCCATCAGCAGAGAGTTGTAGAGACCCAGTACTTC TRBJ2-5 . TRBV4-1 once
CSTSGSNPYEQYF TGCAGCACTAGCGGGAGCAACCCCTACGAGCAGTACTTC TRBJ2-7 TRBD2 TRBV29-1 .
CATSYSLTGVYGYTF TGTGCCACCAGCTATTCCCTAACAGGTGTCTATGGCTACACCTTC TRBJ1-2 . TRBV15 .
CASSDDRDTEAFF TGCGCCAGCAGCGATGACAGGGACACTGAAGCTTTCTTT TRBJ1-1 TRBD1 TRBV5-1 .
CASSWGASYEQYF TGTGCCAGCAGTTGGGGAGCCTCCTACGAGCAGTACTTC TRBJ2-7 . TRBV27 .
CASSESPAGHEQFF TGTGCCAGCAGTGAGTCCCCAGCGGGGCATGAGCAGTTCTTC TRBJ2-1 TRBD2 TRBV2 .